The entry below gives a single T cell receptor (beta chain) sequence along with its context. This CDR3 has 21 residues. Original processing methods: Amplification with reference gene primers provided the estimates of nucleated cell counts. Repertoires were generated with immunoSEQ multiplex PCR, while TCRdb's copy carries only in-frame clones and drops some. The V and J calls and clone size are taken from that table; D and trimming were inferred from the DNA. Of more than 200,000 clones in the sample, around 82% were seen once. The sample belongs to a study of blood T cell repertoires in COVID-19. About the study: Acute and convalescent COVID-19 samples came from the United States, Italy and Spain. Nucleic acid was either cDNA or gDNA, and it came from T cells, B-cell-depleted T cells, or PBMCs.

J is TRBJ2-3 and V is TRBV21-1; the D segment call TRBD1 is taken from the table without a DNA check. TRBV21-1 corresponds to a pseudogene. The sequence derives from a man aged 50 or older with active or convalescent COVID-19. Specimen: peripheral blood. In nucleotides, the CDR3 is TGTGCCAGCAGCAAATTATGGACTGGGACAAGGTCCATTGCTAGCACAGATACGCAGTATTTT. It specifies CASSKLWTGTRSIASTDTQYF.